This section outlines one T cell receptor beta chain sequence together with its context. Its antigen has not been determined. Base qualities are missing; no much larger clone stands one base away. The CDR1 and CDR2 encoded by the germline V gene are SGHRS and YFSETQ. From its cysteine to its phenylalanine, the CDR3 spans 14 amino acids. Here the CDR3 DNA is all that survives: 42 bases in frame from base 1. V is clipped by 2 bases and J by 5 bases, and the sequence between their germline boundaries is 13 bases long. These data originate in a study of OX40 agonist ivuxolimab in advanced cancers. Some background on the complete study: Ivuxolimab was a fully human IgG2 agonistic monoclonal antibody targeting the costimulatory receptor OX40 (CD134). Three dose-escalation patients achieved partial responses, one with hepatocellular carcinoma and two with cutaneous melanoma. The dose-escalation cohort was almost 85% male with a mean age of about 60 years, ranging from 23 to 79. Intravenous ivuxolimab was administered to patients every 2 weeks at six dose levels: 0.01, 0.1, 0.3, 1.5, 3 and 10 mg/kg. The point of sequencing TCRbeta in the periphery was to test whether ivuxolimab changed TCR sequence diversity and drove clonal T-cell expansion. Of the 50 to 55 patients in dose escalation, about 20 had hepatocellular carcinoma, about 15 had melanoma, 9 had renal cell carcinoma and 9 had head and neck cancer. Prior anti-PD-1, anti-PD-L1 or anti-CTLA-4 therapy was permitted, and 40% to 50% of dose-escalation patients had received checkpoint inhibitors. The paper describes the monotherapy dose-escalation part (N = 52 patients) of the phase I trial of ivuxolimab. Results and caveats for the whole study, not just this receptor: Low levels of normalized T-cell clonal expansion were also shown by some nonresponding patients. After ivuxolimab, CD8+ T cells had more expanded clones than CD4+ T cells on average. At doses of 0.1 to 3.0 mg/kg, clonal expansion of both CD4+ and CD8+ blood T cells was observed from baseline to week 6. In the 0.1-3.0 mg/kg groups, partial responders were among the patients with the lowest normalized peripheral clonal expansion, particularly in CD8+ T cells. The antigen specificity of the peripheral T cells that underwent clonal expansion was not determined.

Genomic DNA was extracted from sorted cells for sequencing of the TCRbeta CDR3 region. TCRbeta CDR3 regions were sequenced using the immunoSEQ Assay. The immuneACCESS repertoire file appears here via TCRdb, limited to in-frame rearrangements. These files lack a portion of the clones; in checked studies, under half of the deficit traces to unresolved V genes, and the cause of the others is not known. For this sample there are 50,000 to 80,000 clones; about 83% appear just once. The top ten clonotypes cover over 7.5% of the sample. The trial excluded patients who had a history of autoimmune disease or were on systemic immunosuppression. In every dose cohort, peripheral blood was drawn for TCR sequencing at baseline, cycle 4 day 1, and cycle 7 day 1. Samples came from an open-label, multicenter, first-in-human phase I dose-escalation trial of ivuxolimab. Adults with locally advanced or metastatic melanoma, renal cell carcinoma, hepatocellular carcinoma or head and neck squamous cell carcinoma were enrolled in the trial. Before TCR sequencing, CD4+ T cells and CD8+ T cells from peripheral blood were sorted into separate populations.

Recombination connected TRBV5-1 to TRBJ2-5; the D region possibly corresponds to TRBD1 (5 bases align). Sample: CD4+ or CD8+ T cells sorted from blood, taken in a trial of the OX40 agonist ivuxolimab. The TCR sequence derives from an adult with an advanced solid tumor such as melanoma, head and neck, liver or kidney cancer. The nucleotide sequence reads as follows: TGCGCCAGCAGCTTTCAGGGTAGGGGTGAGACCCAGTACTTC. Its protein reads: CASSFQGRGETQYF.